What follows describes a single T cell receptor (beta chain). This study enrolled people aged roughly 18 to 100 from about two dozen US geographic areas. Cohort 3 recovered donors had two negative PCRs, clearance, or symptom resolution. Germline V CDR1 and CDR2: SGHNT, YENEEA. V lost 5 bases, J lost 6 bases, and 6 bases stayed unmatched. The CDR3 is 15 amino acids. This specimen belongs to a study of blood T cell repertoires in COVID-19. Here immunoSEQ multiplex PCR was the method, and the copy in TCRdb shows in-frame clones only, minus some. The sample carries about 250,000 clones, roughly 85% recorded once.

Specimen: PBMCs or T cells enriched from blood (not recorded which). The sequence was obtained from a woman in her 30s who had recovered from COVID-19. J is TRBJ1-4 and V is TRBV11-3, with 10 nucleotides matching TRBD1. The CDR3 sequence: CASSRTGTGDEKLFF. As DNA, the CDR3 is TGTGCCAGCAGCCGCACCGGGACAGGGGATGAAAAACTGTTTTTT. Filled out from reference TRBV11-3 and TRBJ1-4, the complete variable domain reads EAGVVQSPRYKIIEKKQPVAFWCNPISGHNTLYWYLQNLGQGPELLIRYENEEAVDDSQLPKDRFSAERLKGVDSTLKIQPAELGDSAVYLCASSRTGTGDEKLFFGSGTQLSVL.